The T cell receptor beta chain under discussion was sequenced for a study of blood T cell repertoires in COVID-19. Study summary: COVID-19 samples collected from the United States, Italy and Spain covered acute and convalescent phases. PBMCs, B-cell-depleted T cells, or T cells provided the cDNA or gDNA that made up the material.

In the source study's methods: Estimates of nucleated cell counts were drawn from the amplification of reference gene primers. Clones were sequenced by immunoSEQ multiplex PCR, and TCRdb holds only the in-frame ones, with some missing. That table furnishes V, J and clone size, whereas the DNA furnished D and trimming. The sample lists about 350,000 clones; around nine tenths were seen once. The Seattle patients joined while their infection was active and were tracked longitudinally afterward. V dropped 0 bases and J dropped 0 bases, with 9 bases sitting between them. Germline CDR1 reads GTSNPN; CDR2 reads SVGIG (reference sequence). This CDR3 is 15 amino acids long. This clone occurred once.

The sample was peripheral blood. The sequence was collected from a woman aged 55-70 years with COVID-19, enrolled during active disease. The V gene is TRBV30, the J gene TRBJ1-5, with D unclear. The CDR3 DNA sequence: TGTGCCTGGAGTGTATCTGCTATTAGCAATCAGCCCCAGCATTTT. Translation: CAWSVSAISNQPQHF. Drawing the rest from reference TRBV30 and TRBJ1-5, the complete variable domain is SQTIHQWPATLVQPVGSPLSLECTVEGTSNPNLYWYRQAAGRGLQLLFYSVGIGQISSEVPQNLSASRPQDRQFILSSKKLLLSDSGFYLCAWSVSAISNQPQHFGDGTRLSIL.